What follows are 24 T cell receptor beta chains derived from one specimen sequenced in a study of T cell responses to AZD1222 COVID-19 vaccine. Libraries were prepared by immunoSEQ multiplex PCR; TCRdb keeps only in-frame clonotypes and omits some of them. The sample lists approximately 160,000 clones, approximately 90% seen once, with about 2.6% in the top ten. The sample in question was peripheral blood, obtained on day 0 of AZD1222 vaccination. The receptors were sampled from an adult in good health.

The V call is TRBV6-5, the J call TRBJ1-3; no clear D gene. CDR3 length: 15 amino acids. Between the trimmed V and J ends, which lost 0 bases and 0 bases, there was a span of 6 bases. Per the germline V gene, CDR1 is MNHEY and CDR2 is SVGAGI. The chain's CDR3 is CASSYSSSSGNTIYF. CDR3 DNA sequence: TGTGCCAGCAGTTACTCATCGAGCTCTGGAAACACCATATATTTT.

The V call is TRBV30, the J call TRBJ2-5; either TRBD1 or TRBD2 may supply D (5 bases each). This CDR3 comprises 14 residues. Germline V gives CDR1 GTSNPN, CDR2 SVGIG (reference sequence). V was pared by 1 base and J by 4 bases, with 13 bases between. DNA for the CDR3: TGTGCCTGGAGTGGGACTCGGGGCGGAGAGACCCAGTACTTC. Protein: CAWSGTRGGETQYF.

The gene calls are TRBV19 and TRBJ2-7, with D unclear. Germline V gene sequence: CDR1 LNHDA, CDR2 SQIVND (reference sequence). Between the trimmed V and J ends, which lost 5 bases and 1 base, there was a span of 12 bases. CDR3 length: 14 amino acids. CDR3 DNA sequence: TGTGCCAGTAGTGCTGCTCTCAAGTCCTACGAGCAGTACTTC. As protein: CASSAALKSYEQYF. Full variable domain (outside the CDR3, taken from reference TRBV19 and TRBJ2-7): DGGITQSPKYLFRKEGQNVTLSCEQNLNHDAMYWYRQDPGQGLRLIYYSQIVNDFQKGDIAEGYSVSREKKESFPLTVTSAQKNPTAFYLCASSAALKSYEQYFGPGTRLTVT.

The rearrangement uses TRBV25-1 and TRBJ1-1; TRBD1 matches 7 bases. From germline, CDR1 is MGHDK and CDR2 SYGVNS. The CDR3 sequence is 15 residues long. The V gene end was trimmed by 3 bases and the J gene end by 0 bases; junction bases not matched to a gene: 4. The CDR3 DNA reads as TGTGCCAGCAGTGACTCGACAGGGATGAACACTGAAGCTTTCTTT. It codes for CASSDSTGMNTEAFF.

This clone was picked up a small number of times. The rearrangement joins TRBV18 to TRBJ1-1; D perhaps matches TRBD1 (5 bases). CDR1 and CDR2 (germline): KGHSH, LQKENI. The CDR3 totals 15 residues. Trimming shortened V by 0 bases and J by 3 bases, and 11 bases separated the two germline ends. Written as DNA, the CDR3 is TGTGCCAGCTCACCACCCGACAGCGCTCACACTGAAGCTTTCTTT. This translates into CASSPPDSAHTEAFF.

The chain combines TRBV6-5 with TRBJ1-1; D gene uncertain. CDR3 length: 11 residues. CDR1 MNHEY and CDR2 SVGAGI come from the germline V gene. The ends were cut back, 7 bases at V and 1 base at J, with 4 bases in the middle. The DNA for the CDR3 is TGTGCCAGCAAGCGGAACACTGAAGCTTTCTTT. It codes for CASKRNTEAFF.

The chain couples TRBV14 to TRBJ1-3, with D perhaps TRBD1 (6 bases). V was cut by 5 bases and J by 0 bases, with 17 bases left in between. This CDR3 region has 17 residues. CDR1 and CDR2 (germline): SGHDN, FVKESK. The CDR3 is CASSSRTGLVSGNTIYF. CDR3 in DNA: TGTGCCAGCAGCTCCCGCACAGGGCTTGTCTCTGGAAACACCATATATTTT.

The chain recombines TRBV30 with TRBJ1-2; D unclear. The germline V gene encodes CDR1 GTSNPN and CDR2 SVGIG (reference sequence). CDR3 length equals 14 residues. V gave up 2 bases and J gave up 5 bases, with 15 bases separating them. As DNA, the CDR3 is TGTGCCTGGAGTCTCGAACGGCACCCGTATGGCTACACCTTC. Protein sequence: CAWSLERHPYGYTF.

The gene calls are TRBV29-1 and TRBJ2-1; TRBD2 aligns across 11 bases. CDR3 size: 15 residues. The trim removed 8 bases at V and 8 bases at J, leaving 14 bases unmatched. CDR1 is SQVTM and CDR2 is ANQGSEA in the germline V gene. The CDR3 is CSLKKGTSGGYEQFF. CDR3 in DNA: TGCAGCCTCAAAAAGGGAACTAGCGGGGGATATGAGCAGTTCTTC.

The CDR3 DNA follows: TGTGCCAGCAGTATAACCGGACAGGAGGGCTATGGCTACACCTTC. Translating it yields CASSITGQEGYGYTF. The chain joins TRBV9 to TRBJ1-2; TRBD1 agrees at 7 bases. Trimming at V came to 5 bases and at J to 4 bases, leaving 11 bases not matched to a gene. CDR3 size: 15 residues. The germline V gene encodes CDR1 SGDLS and CDR2 YYNGEE.

V is TRBV20-1 and J is TRBJ2-2; 9 bases are shared with TRBD2. The CDR3 spans 17 residues. Germline trimming cut 3 bases from V and 5 bases from J; bases unmatched to any gene: 13. Germline CDR1 is DFQATT and CDR2 is SNEGSKA (reference sequence). The CDR3 DNA sequence: TGCAGTGCTAGTATGGTAGGAGGGACTAGCCGAACCGGGGAGCTGTTTTTT. Residues: CSASMVGGTSRTGELFF.

This chain uses TRBV2 with TRBJ2-7; D ambiguous. Trimming shortened V by 5 bases and J by 5 bases, and 7 bases separated the two germline ends. The CDR3 covers 11 residues. CDR1 and CDR2 from the germline V gene are SNHLY and FYNNEI. CDR3: CASSFDDEQYF. The CDR3 nucleotides read TGTGCCAGCAGTTTCGACGACGAGCAGTACTTC.

The V and J genes are TRBV9 and TRBJ1-5; TRBD1 aligns across 10 bases. Germline loops: CDR1 SGDLS, CDR2 YYNGEE. The CDR3 is 15 amino acids. Trimming at V came to 0 bases and at J to 4 bases, leaving 1 base not matched to a gene. DNA of the CDR3: TGTGCCAGCAGCGTAGGGGGACAGGGGAATCAGCCCCAGCATTTT. Translation: CASSVGGQGNQPQHF.

The rearrangement uses TRBV5-1 and TRBJ1-1, with a tentative D call TRBD1 (6 bases). The CDR3 totals 15 residues. The V end lost 3 bases, the J end lost 4 bases, and 16 bases lay between the germline ends. Germline CDR1 and CDR2: SGHRS and YFSETQ. CDR3 sequence reads: CASSYDGQRGTEAFF. The CDR3 DNA follows: TGCGCCAGCAGCTATGACGGACAGCGGGGCACTGAAGCTTTCTTT.

V is TRBV12-3 or TRBV12-4 and J is TRBJ1-1; D is possibly TRBD1 (6 bases). V was trimmed by 6 bases and J by 6 bases, leaving 14 bases between them. The CDR3 has 13 amino acids. CDR3 DNA sequence: TGTGCCAGCAGCACTTTGGGGGGCCCTGAAGCTTTCTTT. It translates to CASSTLGGPEAFF.

The gene calls are TRBV6-6 and TRBJ1-5; a weak D match, TRBD1 (5 bases). The V gene's germline CDR1 is MNHNY and CDR2 SVGAGI (reference sequence). The CDR3 covers 16 residues. V was shortened by 1 base and J by 4 bases, with 14 bases between the two germline ends. The DNA of the CDR3 is TGTGCCAGCAGTTACTGGGCGGGACGGGAGAATCAGCCCCAGCATTTT. Protein: CASSYWAGRENQPQHF.

The genes are TRBV13 and TRBJ2-3; 11 positions agree with TRBD2. J lost 7 bases, V lost 2 bases, and 14 bases had no gene match. The length of the CDR3 is 18 residues. Germline V gene lookup returns CDR1 PRHDT and CDR2 FYEKMQ (reference sequence). The CDR3 nucleotides are TGTGCCAGCAGCTTACCGGGTACCGGGACTAGCGGCTCCAATACGCAGTATTTT. This translates into CASSLPGTGTSGSNTQYF.

The V gene is TRBV2, the J gene TRBJ1-2, with D hard to call. Trimming left V 4 bases short and J 4 bases short, with 10 bases between. Germline loops: CDR1 SNHLY, CDR2 FYNNEI. The CDR3 consists of 13 residues. The CDR3 spells CASSGRATYGYTF. CDR3 nucleotide sequence: TGTGCCAGCAGTGGCCGGGCCACCTATGGCTACACCTTC.

The chain uses TRBV5-1 and TRBJ2-3; D is unclear. V gave up 5 bases and J gave up 3 bases, with 10 bases separating them. CDR1 is SGHRS, CDR2 YFSETQ, per germline. This CDR3 comprises 13 residues. CDR3 sequence reads: CASRDGSTDTQYF. Written as DNA, the CDR3 is TGCGCCAGCAGAGACGGATCAACAGATACGCAGTATTTT.

This sequence joins TRBV20-1 and TRBJ2-3; 9 bases line up with TRBD2. Losses at the gene ends were 3 bases for V and 6 bases for J; bases not matched to a gene: 7. The CDR3 is 14 amino acids. Germline CDR1 and CDR2: DFQATT and SNEGSKA (reference sequence). CDR3 in amino acids: CSASSSGARDTQYF. Here the CDR3 DNA reads TGCAGTGCTAGTTCTAGCGGGGCCAGGGATACGCAGTATTTT.

J is TRBJ2-2 and V is TRBV10-3, with TRBD1 matching 11 bases. The CDR3 sequence is 17 residues long. Trimming at V came to 0 bases and at J to 5 bases, leaving 5 bases not matched to a gene. Germline V lookup: CDR1 ENHRY, CDR2 SYGVKD. CDR3 residues: CAISESAGTGGTGELFF. CDR3 nucleotides: TGTGCCATCAGTGAGTCTGCGGGGACAGGGGGAACCGGGGAGCTGTTTTTT.

V and J are TRBV9 and TRBJ2-3; maybe TRBD1 (6 bases). The CDR3 extends over 14 amino acids. Trimming left V 1 base short and J 6 bases short, with 12 bases between. Germline-derived CDR1 and CDR2 are SGDLS and YYNGEE. As DNA, the CDR3 is TGTGCCAGCAGCGTATATTCAGGGGCGGATACGCAGTATTTT. Its protein is CASSVYSGADTQYF. The whole variable domain, filled in from reference TRBV9 and TRBJ2-3, reads DSGVTQTPKHLITATGQRVTLRCSPRSGDLSVYWYQQSLDQGLQFLIQYYNGEERAKGNILERFSAQQFPDLHSELNLSSLELGDSALYFCASSVYSGADTQYFGPGTRLTVL.

V gene TRBV3-1 (or the pseudogene TRBV3-2) combines with J gene TRBJ1-2; D not resolved. The CDR3 runs 13 residues. Per germline, CDR1 LGHDT and CDR2 YNNKEL (reference sequence). Between the trimmed V and J ends, which lost 6 bases and 7 bases, there was a span of 15 bases. CDR3 nucleotides: TGTGCCAGCAGGGGGTGGATTTCCTCTGGCTACACCTTC. Its translation is CASRGWISSGYTF.

This chain joins TRBV9 and TRBJ1-3, with unresolved D. In germline, CDR1 is SGDLS, CDR2 YYNGEE. The CDR3 has 15 residues. Between the trimmed V and J ends, which lost 0 bases and 0 bases, there was a span of 7 bases. CDR3 in amino acids: CASSVDTSSGNTIYF. The CDR3 DNA reads TGTGCCAGCAGCGTAGACACGAGCTCTGGAAACACCATATATTTT.